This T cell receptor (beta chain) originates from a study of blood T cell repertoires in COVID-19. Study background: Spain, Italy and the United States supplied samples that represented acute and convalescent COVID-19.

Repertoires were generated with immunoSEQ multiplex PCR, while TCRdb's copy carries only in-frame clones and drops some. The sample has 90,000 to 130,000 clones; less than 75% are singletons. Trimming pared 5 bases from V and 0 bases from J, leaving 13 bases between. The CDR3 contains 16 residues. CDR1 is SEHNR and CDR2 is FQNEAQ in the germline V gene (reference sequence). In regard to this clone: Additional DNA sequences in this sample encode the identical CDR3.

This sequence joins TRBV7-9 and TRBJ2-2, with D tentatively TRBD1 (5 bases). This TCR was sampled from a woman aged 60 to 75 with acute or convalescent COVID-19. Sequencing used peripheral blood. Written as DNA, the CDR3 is TGTGCCAGCAGCCCTCCCGACAGAGCGAACACCGGGGAGCTGTTTTTT. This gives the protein CASSPPDRANTGELFF.